This is a list of T cell receptor beta chains from one sample in a study of CD4 T cells in relation to SARS-CoV-2 and coronaviruses. Sequencing was performed with immunoSEQ multiplex PCR; in TCRdb, only in-frame clones are kept and a portion is missing. The data show about 59,000 clones, around 86% seen once. What was sequenced was memory CD4+ T cells from PBMCs. The receptors here all came from a human donor in good health. The CDR3 runs from the conserved cysteine through the conserved F or W. The D gene is left open where the match is weak. Some rows have no size entry. The others give once, few or many, or a class for an expanded clone.

j_call: TRBJ2-5; d_call: TRBD2; clone_size: .; v_call: TRBV6-5; cdr3_nt: TGTGCCAGCAGTTACCAGACTAGCGCCGCGCGGGTGGCCCAGTACTTC; cdr3_aa: CASSYQTSAARVAQYF
j_call: TRBJ2-2; d_call: .; clone_size: .; v_call: TRBV9; cdr3_nt: TGTGCCAGCAGCGTAGTTTACACCGGGGAGCTGTTTTTT; cdr3_aa: CASSVVYTGELFF
j_call: TRBJ2-5; d_call: .; clone_size: .; v_call: TRBV5-6; cdr3_nt: TGTGCCAGCAGCCTGAGCAGGGGGGTATTTTGGGAGACCCAGTACTTC; cdr3_aa: CASSLSRGVFWETQYF
j_call: TRBJ2-5; d_call: TRBD2; clone_size: .; v_call: TRBV29-1; cdr3_nt: TGCAGCGTTGACTTGACTAGCGGGATTCCTGGCCAGTACTTC; cdr3_aa: CSVDLTSGIPGQYF
j_call: TRBJ2-7; d_call: TRBD2; clone_size: once; v_call: TRBV3-1/TRBV3-2; cdr3_nt: TGTGCCAGCAGCCCGCTAGCGGGAGCCACCTACGAGCAGTACTTC; cdr3_aa: CASSPLAGATYEQYF
j_call: TRBJ1-2; d_call: .; clone_size: once; v_call: TRBV12-3/TRBV12-4; cdr3_nt: TGTGCCAGCAGTTTTAGGTCAGGCTGGGGCTACACCTTC; cdr3_aa: CASSFRSGWGYTF
j_call: TRBJ2-5; d_call: TRBD1; clone_size: .; v_call: TRBV6-5; cdr3_nt: TGTGCCAGCAGTAGGGACAGGGGGGAGACCCAGTACTTC; cdr3_aa: CASSRDRGETQYF
j_call: TRBJ1-4; d_call: .; clone_size: .; v_call: TRBV3-1/TRBV3-2; cdr3_nt: TGTGCCAGCAGCCAAGATCTCCAGTATAATGAAAAACTGTTTTTT; cdr3_aa: CASSQDLQYNEKLFF
j_call: TRBJ1-1; d_call: .; clone_size: .; v_call: TRBV27; cdr3_nt: TGTGCCAGCAGTGACCCACCCTACACTGAAGCTTTCTTT; cdr3_aa: CASSDPPYTEAFF
j_call: TRBJ1-4; d_call: TRBD1; clone_size: .; v_call: TRBV19; cdr3_nt: TGTGCCACGCAACCTACCTTAGTAAGGACAGGGAATGAAAAACTGTTTTTT; cdr3_aa: CATQPTLVRTGNEKLFF
j_call: TRBJ2-7; d_call: TRBD1; clone_size: .; v_call: TRBV19; cdr3_nt: TGTGCCAGTAGTTTGGGGACAGGGGGCAGCTACGAGCAGTACTTC; cdr3_aa: CASSLGTGGSYEQYF
j_call: TRBJ2-7; d_call: TRBD1; clone_size: few; v_call: TRBV14; cdr3_nt: TGTGCCAGCAGCCAAGGAGTTTTGACAGGGGGTCGCTACGAGCAGTACTTC; cdr3_aa: CASSQGVLTGGRYEQYF
j_call: TRBJ1-1; d_call: .; clone_size: .; v_call: TRBV3-1/TRBV3-2; cdr3_nt: TGTGCCAGCAGCCACGGACAGAACACTGAAGCTTTCTTT; cdr3_aa: CASSHGQNTEAFF
j_call: TRBJ1-2; d_call: .; clone_size: few; v_call: TRBV3-1/TRBV3-2; cdr3_nt: TGTGCCAGCAGCCTCATAGGAAACTATGGCTACACCTTC; cdr3_aa: CASSLIGNYGYTF
j_call: TRBJ2-7; d_call: TRBD2; clone_size: .; v_call: TRBV3-1/TRBV3-2; cdr3_nt: TGTGCCAGCAGCCAAGTAATGGGCGGGAGGGCCGGAGAGCAGTACTTC; cdr3_aa: CASSQVMGGRAGEQYF
j_call: TRBJ2-1; d_call: .; clone_size: .; v_call: TRBV4-1; cdr3_nt: TGCGCCAGCAGCCATGGTGAGGCGGGCTCCTACAATGAGCAGTTCTTC; cdr3_aa: CASSHGEAGSYNEQFF
j_call: TRBJ2-7; d_call: .; clone_size: .; v_call: TRBV6-5; cdr3_nt: TGTGCCAGCAGTTACACGACCGGGACTGGGAACTACGAGCAGTACTTC; cdr3_aa: CASSYTTGTGNYEQYF
j_call: TRBJ1-1; d_call: .; clone_size: .; v_call: TRBV19; cdr3_nt: TGTGCCAGTAGTAACCGACGGACGAACACTGAAGCTTTCTTT; cdr3_aa: CASSNRRTNTEAFF
j_call: TRBJ2-7; d_call: TRBD1; clone_size: few; v_call: TRBV28; cdr3_nt: TGTGCCAGCAGTTCAACATCAGGGGGTATAACCTACGAGCAGTACTTC; cdr3_aa: CASSSTSGGITYEQYF
j_call: TRBJ2-6; d_call: TRBD1; clone_size: few; v_call: TRBV5-1; cdr3_nt: TGCGCCAGCAGGACAGGGGAAGGCTCTGGGGCCAACGTCCTGACTTTC; cdr3_aa: CASRTGEGSGANVLTF
j_call: TRBJ1-2; d_call: .; clone_size: .; v_call: TRBV11-2; cdr3_nt: TGTGCCAGCAGCCCGGGACACTACTATGGCTACACCTTC; cdr3_aa: CASSPGHYYGYTF
j_call: TRBJ2-5; d_call: TRBD2; clone_size: .; v_call: TRBV25-1; cdr3_nt: TGTGCCAGCAGAACCTCGGGAGCGGGGGAGACCCAGTACTTC; cdr3_aa: CASRTSGAGETQYF
j_call: TRBJ2-3; d_call: TRBD2; clone_size: .; v_call: TRBV2; cdr3_nt: TGTGCCAGCAGTGAGGTGTCTAGCGGGAGGAGCACAGATACGCAGTATTTT; cdr3_aa: CASSEVSSGRSTDTQYF
j_call: TRBJ1-5; d_call: .; clone_size: .; v_call: TRBV28; cdr3_nt: TGTGCCAGCAAAGCAGGGGACAATCAGCCCCAGCATTTT; cdr3_aa: CASKAGDNQPQHF
j_call: TRBJ2-1; d_call: TRBD2; clone_size: .; v_call: TRBV2; cdr3_nt: TGTGCCAGCAGTGATCGGGCGGGAGGGCCGGCTGAGCAGTTCTTC; cdr3_aa: CASSDRAGGPAEQFF
j_call: TRBJ1-2; d_call: .; clone_size: .; v_call: TRBV7-2; cdr3_nt: TGTGCCAGCAGCCAAGACAGCTCTATTAACTATGGCTACACCTTC; cdr3_aa: CASSQDSSINYGYTF
j_call: TRBJ2-7; d_call: .; clone_size: few; v_call: TRBV5-4; cdr3_nt: TGTGCCAGCAGCTTGACCGGCTACGAGCAGTACTTC; cdr3_aa: CASSLTGYEQYF
j_call: TRBJ2-7; d_call: .; clone_size: .; v_call: TRBV12-3/TRBV12-4; cdr3_nt: TGTGCCAGCAGTCACGGGGAATGGTACGAGCAGTACTTC; cdr3_aa: CASSHGEWYEQYF
j_call: TRBJ2-7; d_call: TRBD2; clone_size: .; v_call: TRBV29-1; cdr3_nt: TGCAGCGTTGAAGCTAGCGGGTTCTACGAGCAGTACTTC; cdr3_aa: CSVEASGFYEQYF
j_call: TRBJ2-5; d_call: .; clone_size: .; v_call: TRBV27; cdr3_nt: TGTGCCAGCAGTGGACGAAGGCGAGAGACCCAGTACTTC; cdr3_aa: CASSGRRRETQYF
j_call: TRBJ2-2; d_call: TRBD2; clone_size: once; v_call: TRBV13; cdr3_nt: TGTGCCAGCAGCCGGGGGACTAGCAGGAGGACCGGGGAGCTGTTTTTT; cdr3_aa: CASSRGTSRRTGELFF
j_call: TRBJ2-2; d_call: TRBD2; clone_size: .; v_call: TRBV24-1; cdr3_nt: TGTGCCACCAGTGATTTAAAGGGACTAGCGGGGACCGGGGAGCTGTTTTTT; cdr3_aa: CATSDLKGLAGTGELFF
j_call: TRBJ2-3; d_call: .; clone_size: .; v_call: TRBV6-2/TRBV6-3; cdr3_nt: TGTGCCAGCAGCCGTAAAAATTCTGTTTTAGGCACAGATACGCAGTATTTT; cdr3_aa: CASSRKNSVLGTDTQYF
j_call: TRBJ1-2; d_call: TRBD1; clone_size: .; v_call: TRBV9; cdr3_nt: TGTGCCAGCAGCGTATCAAGCCGGGGGGCACCGCCGGGCGGACAGGGAGGCTATGGCTACACCTTC; cdr3_aa: CASSVSSRGAPPGGQGGYGYTF
j_call: TRBJ2-2; d_call: .; clone_size: .; v_call: TRBV6-1; cdr3_nt: TGTGCCAGCAGTGAACAGGGTTTCGGGGAGCTGTTTTTT; cdr3_aa: CASSEQGFGELFF
j_call: TRBJ2-1; d_call: TRBD2; clone_size: .; v_call: TRBV4-1; cdr3_nt: TGCGCCAGCAGTAATCCCCTCAGCGGGACTTACAATGAGCAGTTCTTC; cdr3_aa: CASSNPLSGTYNEQFF
j_call: TRBJ2-5; d_call: TRBD1; clone_size: once; v_call: TRBV28; cdr3_nt: TGTGCCAGCAGTTTGCCTCCGGGACAGGGTTTAAAGACCCAGTACTTC; cdr3_aa: CASSLPPGQGLKTQYF
j_call: TRBJ1-4; d_call: .; clone_size: .; v_call: TRBV2; cdr3_nt: TGTGCCAGCAGAAAACAAGTTACCAATGAAAAACTGTTTTTT; cdr3_aa: CASRKQVTNEKLFF
j_call: TRBJ2-1; d_call: TRBD1; clone_size: .; v_call: TRBV2; cdr3_nt: TGTGCCAGCACCAGGGACAGCAGCAACAATGAGCAGTTCTTC; cdr3_aa: CASTRDSSNNEQFF
j_call: TRBJ2-6; d_call: TRBD1; clone_size: .; v_call: TRBV5-1; cdr3_nt: TGCGCCAGCAGCTTGGCTTTTCAGGGGGCGGTTGGGGCCAACGTCCTGACTTTC; cdr3_aa: CASSLAFQGAVGANVLTF
j_call: TRBJ2-7; d_call: TRBD1; clone_size: .; v_call: TRBV6-5; cdr3_nt: TGTGCCACCCACAGGGGAACCTACGAGCAGTACTTC; cdr3_aa: CATHRGTYEQYF
j_call: TRBJ1-5; d_call: TRBD1; clone_size: .; v_call: TRBV2; cdr3_nt: TGTGCCACCCGTCCCGGGACAGGGAATAATCAGCCCCAGCATTTT; cdr3_aa: CATRPGTGNNQPQHF
j_call: TRBJ2-1; d_call: TRBD1; clone_size: .; v_call: TRBV10-1; cdr3_nt: TGCGCCAGTCAAGACAGGGTCAATGAGCAGTTCTTC; cdr3_aa: CASQDRVNEQFF
j_call: TRBJ2-5; d_call: .; clone_size: .; v_call: TRBV14; cdr3_nt: TGTGCCAGCAGCCGCGGACAGCTCCAAGAGACCCAGTACTTC; cdr3_aa: CASSRGQLQETQYF
j_call: TRBJ1-1; d_call: .; clone_size: .; v_call: TRBV11-2; cdr3_nt: TGTGCCAGCAGCCTAATCTTAGACACTGAAGCTTTCTTT; cdr3_aa: CASSLILDTEAFF
j_call: TRBJ2-2; d_call: TRBD2; clone_size: .; v_call: TRBV7-2; cdr3_nt: TGTGCCAGCAGCTTAGCGGCCCTAGCGGGAACCGGGGAGCTGTTTTTT; cdr3_aa: CASSLAALAGTGELFF
j_call: TRBJ2-2; d_call: TRBD2; clone_size: few; v_call: TRBV5-1; cdr3_nt: TGCGCCAGCAGCTCCAGACTAGCGGGAAACACCGGGGAGCTGTTTTTT; cdr3_aa: CASSSRLAGNTGELFF
j_call: TRBJ1-3; d_call: .; clone_size: .; v_call: TRBV28; cdr3_nt: TGTGCCATCACAGGGTCCGGAAACACCATATATTTT; cdr3_aa: CAITGSGNTIYF
j_call: TRBJ2-2; d_call: TRBD1; clone_size: .; v_call: TRBV3-1/TRBV3-2; cdr3_nt: TGTGCCAGCAGCCAGGGGGCTTGGGGGACAGGGAACACCGGGGAGCTGTTTTTT; cdr3_aa: CASSQGAWGTGNTGELFF
j_call: TRBJ2-5; d_call: TRBD2; clone_size: .; v_call: TRBV5-1; cdr3_nt: TGCGCCAGCAGCCGTAGCGGGTACCAAGAGACCCAGTACTTC; cdr3_aa: CASSRSGYQETQYF
j_call: TRBJ1-2; d_call: .; clone_size: .; v_call: TRBV20-1; cdr3_nt: TGCAGTGCAACGGACGGGGATGGCTACACCTTC; cdr3_aa: CSATDGDGYTF
j_call: TRBJ2-2; d_call: TRBD2; clone_size: .; v_call: TRBV4-2; cdr3_nt: TGTGCCAGCAGCCAAGGATTTAGTATAGCGGGAGTCAAAACCGGGGAGCTGTTTTTT; cdr3_aa: CASSQGFSIAGVKTGELFF